Sequencing of this T cell receptor beta chain was carried out in a study of shared clonotypes between healthy human individuals. CDR3 length equals 14 residues. The germline gives CDR1 SGHTA, CDR2 FQGNSA. Trimming cost V 2 bases and J 4 bases; bases outside gene matches: 3. Sequencing was performed with immunoSEQ multiplex PCR; in TCRdb, only in-frame clones are kept and a portion is missing. The data show roughly 1.4 million clones, approximately 98.5% seen once. The TCR comes from a man aged 25-45 years in good health. The specimen sequenced was naive CD4+ T cells sorted from blood. Subset in this sample: CD45RA+ positively selected. The genes are TRBV7-2 and TRBJ2-5, with TRBD1 matching over 8 bases. The CDR3 sequence: CASSLRTGSETQYF. The CDR3 DNA is TGTGCCAGCAGCTTACGGACAGGGTCAGAGACCCAGTACTTC.